This is a list of T cell receptor beta chains from one sample in a study of blood T cell repertoires in COVID-19. Assay used: immunoSEQ multiplex PCR; TCRdb lists only in-frame clones, some missing. This sample has 140,000 to 150,000 clones, with around four fifths found just once. Material: peripheral blood. These receptors originate from a woman aged 35 to 49 with active or convalescent COVID-19. Each CDR3 is given with its conserved first and last residue. The D gene is left open where the match is weak. The size of a clone is reported for some rows only, either as once, few or many, or as a class for expanded clones.

j_call clone_size d_call v_call cdr3_aa cdr3_nt
TRBJ2-1 . . TRBV5-6 CASSLRVAGGRNEQFF TGTGCCAGCAGCTTGAGAGTGGCAGGGGGGCGGAATGAGCAGTTCTTC
TRBJ1-3 . . TRBV7-2 CASSRGNLGNTIYF TGTGCCAGCAGCCGGGGGAATCTGGGAAACACCATATATTTT
TRBJ1-2 . TRBD1 TRBV19 CASSTGPGQGIYGYTF TGTGCCAGTAGTACTGGACCGGGACAGGGGATTTATGGCTACACCTTC
TRBJ1-2 . . TRBV30 CAWSFGGYGYTF TGTGCCTGGAGTTTCGGAGGGTATGGCTACACCTTC
TRBJ2-5 . TRBD1 TRBV5-1 CASSLRTGGRQETQYF TGCGCCAGCAGCTTGAGGACAGGGGGCCGCCAAGAGACCCAGTACTTC
TRBJ2-1 . . TRBV9 CASSDTGSYNEQFF TGTGCCAGCAGTGATACCGGGAGTTACAATGAGCAGTTCTTC
TRBJ2-5 . . TRBV14 CASSRRLLSGGGETQYF TGTGCCAGCAGCCGCCGGCTACTTAGCGGCGGTGGAGAGACCCAGTACTTC
TRBJ1-2 . TRBD1 TRBV28 CASSFQQGNYGYTF TGTGCCAGCAGTTTTCAACAGGGGAACTATGGCTACACCTTC
TRBJ1-1 . . TRBV4-3 CASSLIQGTEAFF TGCGCCAGCTCCTTAATCCAGGGCACTGAAGCTTTCTTT
TRBJ1-6 . TRBD1 TRBV2 CASAGQGAIRSSYNSPLHF TGTGCCAGCGCCGGACAGGGGGCTATTCGGAGCTCCTATAATTCACCCCTCCACTTT
TRBJ2-3 . . TRBV9 CASSQQQYTQYF TGTGCCAGCAGCCAACAACAGTATACGCAGTATTTT
TRBJ1-5 . . TRBV10-3 CAISSGKDQPQHF TGTGCCATCAGCTCAGGGAAAGACCAGCCCCAGCATTTT
TRBJ2-1 once TRBD2 TRBV4-2 CASSQEPTLAGVGYNEQFF TGTGCCAGCAGCCAAGAACCCACCCTAGCGGGAGTTGGGTACAATGAGCAGTTCTTC
TRBJ1-1 . . TRBV6-6 CASRRESGGTEAFF TGTGCCAGCAGGAGGGAGTCCGGGGGGACTGAAGCTTTCTTT
TRBJ1-5 . TRBD1 TRBV30 CAWRGQGVAQPQHF TGTGCCTGGAGGGGACAGGGCGTCGCGCAGCCCCAGCATTTT
TRBJ1-2 . TRBD1 TRBV4-3 CASSQDGRDSYYGYTF TGCGCCAGCAGCCAAGATGGAAGGGACAGCTACTATGGCTACACCTTC
TRBJ1-4 . . TRBV5-1 CASSSEGRSTEKLFF TGCGCCAGCAGTTCCGAGGGCAGGTCGACTGAAAAACTGTTTTTT
TRBJ1-1 . . TRBV18 CASSPGQMSREAFF TGTGCCAGCTCACCCGGACAGATGAGCCGTGAAGCTTTCTTT
TRBJ1-4 . . TRBV6-6 CASTSPTNEKLFF TGTGCCAGCACTTCCCCAACTAATGAAAAACTGTTTTTT